Listed below are T cell receptor beta chains from one sample, sequenced in a study of blood T cells in healthy people across ages. One entry per CDR3 protein results from TCRdb running MiXCR on the 5' RACE reads. The sample comprises 1.5 million to 2 million distinct CDR3 sequences, 28% of which are singletons, and 7.7% rests with the top ten. The sample taken for sequencing was blood. These receptors came from a woman in her twenties or thirties in good health. Both conserved end residues are trimmed from each CDR3.

v_gene: TRBV4-1; j_gene: TRBJ2-7; CDR3aa: ASSQGQEFYEQY
v_gene: TRBV9; j_gene: TRBJ2-3; CDR3aa: ASSVVGSYRDTQY
v_gene: TRBV12-3/TRBV12-4; j_gene: TRBJ2-1; CDR3aa: ASSFGVFLNNEQF
v_gene: TRBV5-1; j_gene: TRBJ2-3; CDR3aa: ASVASGVTDTQY
v_gene: TRBV5-1; j_gene: TRBJ2-1; CDR3aa: ASSLAPGRGYNEQF
v_gene: TRBV14; j_gene: TRBJ2-1; CDR3aa: ASSPSGIDNEQF
v_gene: TRBV12-3/TRBV12-4; j_gene: TRBJ2-1; CDR3aa: ASSEQTGLAQF
v_gene: TRBV29-1; j_gene: TRBJ2-7; CDR3aa: SVGQWANEQY
v_gene: TRBV29-1; j_gene: TRBJ1-5; CDR3aa: SVGPGGDQPQH
v_gene: TRBV4-3; j_gene: TRBJ1-1; CDR3aa: ASSQVGEVGNTEAF
v_gene: TRBV7-6; j_gene: TRBJ2-7; CDR3aa: ASSTGLSYEQY
v_gene: TRBV7-9; j_gene: TRBJ2-5; CDR3aa: ASSLLGTETQY
v_gene: TRBV10-2; j_gene: TRBJ2-3; CDR3aa: ASSEDKWSGGRVTDTQY
v_gene: TRBV15; j_gene: TRBJ2-7; CDR3aa: ATSSEQGANEQY
v_gene: TRBV12-3/TRBV12-4; j_gene: TRBJ2-3; CDR3aa: ASKPGQLVDTQY